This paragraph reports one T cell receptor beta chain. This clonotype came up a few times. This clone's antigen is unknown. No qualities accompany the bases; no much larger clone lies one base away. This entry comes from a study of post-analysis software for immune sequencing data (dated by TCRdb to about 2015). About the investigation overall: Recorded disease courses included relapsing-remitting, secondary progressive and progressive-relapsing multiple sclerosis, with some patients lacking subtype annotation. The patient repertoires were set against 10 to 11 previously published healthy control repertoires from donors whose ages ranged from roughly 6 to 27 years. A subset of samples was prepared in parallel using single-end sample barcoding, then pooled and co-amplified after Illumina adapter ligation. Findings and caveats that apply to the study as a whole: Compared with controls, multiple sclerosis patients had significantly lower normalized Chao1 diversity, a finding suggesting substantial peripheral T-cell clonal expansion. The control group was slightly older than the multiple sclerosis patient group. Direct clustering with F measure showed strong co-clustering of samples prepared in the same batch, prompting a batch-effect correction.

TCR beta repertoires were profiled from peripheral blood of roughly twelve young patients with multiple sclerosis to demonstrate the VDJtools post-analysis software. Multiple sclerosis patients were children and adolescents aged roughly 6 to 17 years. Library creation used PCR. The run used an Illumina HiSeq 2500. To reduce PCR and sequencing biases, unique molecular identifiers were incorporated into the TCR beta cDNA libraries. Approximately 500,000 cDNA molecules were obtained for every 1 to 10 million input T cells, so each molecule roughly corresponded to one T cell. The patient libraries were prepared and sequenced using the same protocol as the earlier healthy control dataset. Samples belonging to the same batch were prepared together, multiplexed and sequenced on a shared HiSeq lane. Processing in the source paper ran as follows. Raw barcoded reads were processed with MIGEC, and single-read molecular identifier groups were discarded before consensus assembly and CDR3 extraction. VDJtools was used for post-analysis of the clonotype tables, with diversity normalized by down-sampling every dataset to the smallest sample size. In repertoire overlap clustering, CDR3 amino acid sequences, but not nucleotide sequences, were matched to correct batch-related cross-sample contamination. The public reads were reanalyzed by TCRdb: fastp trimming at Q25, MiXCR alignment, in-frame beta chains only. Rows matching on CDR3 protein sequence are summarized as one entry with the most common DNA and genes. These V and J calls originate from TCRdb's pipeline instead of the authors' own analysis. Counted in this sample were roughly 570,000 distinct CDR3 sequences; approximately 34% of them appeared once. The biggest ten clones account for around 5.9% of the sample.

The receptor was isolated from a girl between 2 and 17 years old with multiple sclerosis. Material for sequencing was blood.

The nucleotide sequence reads as follows: TGTGCCAGCAGTTTAGCCGGGGGGATGCGTCGCATTCAGTACTTC. This sequence encodes CASSLAGGMRRIQYF. This chain is built from TRBV12-3 or TRBV12-4 and TRBJ2-4; 7 central nucleotides agree with TRBD2. Including the terminal cysteine and phenylalanine, the CDR3 comprises 15 residues. Of all the DNA, just the CDR3 is kept, 45 bases in frame from base 1. The junction shows trimming of 0 bases on V and 9 bases on J, and the gene matches do not reach 8 bases of it.